These 2 T cell receptor beta chains came from one sample sequenced in a study of technical replicates of blood from several donors (dated by TCRdb to about 2017). Library generation was performed with the immunoSEQ multiplex PCR assay. The source is immuneACCESS, and TCRdb retained only in-frame sequences with V and J called. Part of the clones is not carried over; for the studies checked, unresolved V genes explain less than half of this, and the remainder is unexplained. The sample yields tens of thousands of clones; around nine tenths were counted once. Clones ranked in the top ten supply under 6.5% of the sample. Sequencing input: PBMCs. Receptor source: a human donor in good health. Some clones in this sample may be carry-over from other donors' samples.

The chain recombines TRBV4-2 with TRBJ2-1; D gene uncertain. This CDR3 spans 11 amino acids. Deletions cut 8 bases from V and 7 bases from J, with 9 bases between. The germline CDR1 and CDR2 sequences are LGHNA and YNFKEQ. CDR3 in DNA: TGTGCCAGCGCGTTGGAGAATGAGCAGTTCTTC. Its translation is CASALENEQFF.

The chain joins TRBV27 to TRBJ1-6, with 7 bases identical to TRBD1. Unmatched junction bases numbered 10, after V lost 5 bases and J lost 6 bases. The CDR3 covers 16 residues. Germline V CDR1 and CDR2: MNHEY, SMNVEV (reference sequence). The CDR3, as DNA: TGTGCCAGCAGTCCACCGACAGGGTTGGGTAATTCACCCCTCCACTTT. This gives the protein CASSPPTGLGNSPLHF.